Shown below are 17 T cell receptor beta chains from a single sample sequenced in a study of blood T cells in healthy people across ages. Then a second PCR, running roughly 7 to 12 cycles, was carried out with a sample-barcoded 5' primer and a J-beta primer mix. TCRdb re-analysed the 5' RACE reads in MiXCR, keeping a single row per CDR3 protein. The sample shows some 670,000 distinct CDR3 sequences, over 40% of them seen only once. Sequencing was done on a sample of blood. These TCRs come from an elderly woman in good health.

Of note for this clonotype: This clone may be a read error of a much larger clone one base away. The chain has TRBV28 and TRBJ2-5; possibly TRBD2 for D (5 bases). The germline V gene has CDR1 MDHEN and CDR2 SYDVKM. Trimming took off 2 bases at V and 11 bases at J, with 18 bases between the two ends. This CDR3 is built from 14 residues. CDR3: CASSLPRVTNEQYF. In DNA form, the CDR3 reads TGTGCCAGCAGTTTACCTCGTGTGACTAATGAGCAGTACTTC.

In this sample, this clonotype turned up a few times. This chain connects TRBV28 to TRBJ1-6; a weak D match, TRBD1 (5 bases). CDR1 MDHEN and CDR2 SYDVKM come from the germline V gene. Trimming stripped 0 bases from V and 4 bases from J, with 10 bases between. This CDR3 has 16 residues. The CDR3 DNA reads TGTGCCAGCAGTTTATGGGGGCAAGGGTATAATTCACCCCTCCACTTT. Translated: CASSLWGQGYNSPLHF.

The V call is TRBV2, the J call TRBJ2-2; the D gene could be TRBD1 or TRBD2 (5 bases each). The CDR3 sequence is 15 residues long. Germline V gene data show CDR1 as SNHLY and CDR2 as FYNNEI. The V end was cut by 1 base, the J end by 8 bases, with 14 bases between. CDR3 in amino acids: CASSEDGAPGGELFF. The CDR3 coding sequence is TGTGCCAGCAGTGAAGATGGGGCACCGGGGGGGGAGCTGTTTTTT.

This clonotype was seen a single time. One end of the junction fails to match germline, which may point to a read error. V gene TRBV20-1 combines with J gene TRBJ2-7; no clear D. This CDR3 spans 12 amino acids. CDR1 is DFQATT and CDR2 is SNEGSKA in the germline V gene (reference sequence). This chain's CDR3 is CSAREESYEQYF. In DNA, the CDR3 is TGCAGTGCCAGAGAGGAGTCCTACGAGCAGTACTTC.

This rearrangement joins TRBV27 to TRBJ2-5, with D hard to call. The V gene lost 2 bases and the J gene lost 1 base, with 11 bases spanning the gap. This CDR3 comprises 15 residues. The germline V gene has CDR1 MNHEY and CDR2 SMNVEV (reference sequence). CDR3 amino acids: CASSLKEKIQETQYF. For the CDR3, the DNA is TGTGCCAGCAGTTTAAAGGAGAAAATCCAAGAGACCCAGTACTTC.

V is TRBV12-3 or TRBV12-4 and J is TRBJ1-2, with 7 bases fitting TRBD1. CDR3 length: 14 residues. Losses at the gene ends were 6 bases for V and 8 bases for J; bases not matched to a gene: 12. As DNA, the CDR3 is TGTGCCAGCAGCCCGGGGCCTAGAGGGGGCGGCTACACCTTC. Its protein product is CASSPGPRGGGYTF.

This clonotype was seen a handful of times. The chain uses TRBV29-1 and TRBJ1-2; D gene unclear. Germline-derived CDR1 and CDR2 are SQVTM and ANQGSEA. This CDR3 has 11 residues. Trimming took off 6 bases at V and 0 bases at J, with 5 bases between the two ends. The CDR3 spells CSVRPNYGYTF. In nucleotides, the CDR3 is TGCAGCGTACGCCCTAACTATGGCTACACCTTC.

On this clonotype itself: A read error may be the cause here, since a much bigger clone is one base away. The rearrangement joins TRBV27 to TRBJ1-6, with D hard to call. V dropped 2 bases and J dropped 14 bases, with 19 bases sitting between them. Germline V gives CDR1 MNHEY, CDR2 SMNVEV (reference sequence). The CDR3 runs 15 residues. CDR3 sequence reads: CASSLEGLAQSSLHF. CDR3 DNA sequence: TGTGCCAGCAGTTTAGAAGGCCTAGCGCAATCATCCCTCCACTTT.

There are a few counts of this clonotype. The CDR3 sequence is CASSQGTGASYGYTF. Here the CDR3 DNA reads TGCGCCAGCAGCCAGGGAACAGGGGCATCCTATGGCTACACCTTC. This chain connects TRBV4-1 to TRBJ1-2, with 7 bases identical to TRBD1. The CDR3 covers 15 residues. V lost 3 bases to trimming and J lost 4 bases; unmatched junction nucleotides: 8. CDR1 and CDR2 from the germline V gene are MGHRA and YSYEKL.

V gene TRBV7-9 combines with J gene TRBJ2-3; possibly TRBD1 for D (6 bases). Germline CDR1 is SEHNR and CDR2 is FQNEAQ (reference sequence). The CDR3 runs to 16 residues. V was trimmed by 1 base and J by 2 bases, leaving 13 bases between them. The CDR3 here is CASSLEQGRYTDTQYF. The CDR3, as DNA: TGTGCCAGCAGCTTAGAGCAGGGGCGCTACACAGATACGCAGTATTTT.

In the case of this clonotype: A much bigger clone sits one base away, suggesting this may be a read error. The chain carries TRBV10-3 and TRBJ2-3; D is ambiguous. The CDR3 sequence is 14 residues long. Germline assignment: CDR1 ENHRY and CDR2 SYGVKD. CDR3 DNA sequence: TGTGCCATCAGTGGGTCTGCGCTTGGAGATGCGCAGTATTTT. Encoded protein: CAISGSALGDAQYF.

This clonotype was seen more than once but under ten times. V usage is TRBV27 and J usage is TRBJ2-6; 7 bases match TRBD1. The V gene end was trimmed by 5 bases and the J gene end by 2 bases; junction bases not matched to a gene: 0. This CDR3 contains 14 residues. The germline V gene encodes CDR1 MNHEY and CDR2 SMNVEV (reference sequence). CDR3 bases: TGTGCCAGCAGTGACAGGGCTGGGGCCAACGTCCTGACTTTC. Protein product: CASSDRAGANVLTF.

This clonotype has at least ten counts. In DNA, the CDR3 is TGTGCCACCAGCAGAGAGTCTCCATGGAGCCACTCCTACGAGCAGTACTTC. This codes for CATSRESPWSHSYEQYF. The chain uses TRBV15 and TRBJ2-7, with D uncertain. Germline V CDR1 and CDR2: LNHNV, YYDKDF (reference sequence). This CDR3 has 17 residues. Deletions cut 0 bases from V and 0 bases from J, with 15 bases between.

The V call is TRBV4-1, the J call TRBJ2-1; D could derive from TRBD1 or TRBD2 (6 bases each). Trimming removed 1 base at V and 9 bases at J, with 13 bases between. The CDR3 runs to 14 residues. CDR1 MGHRA and CDR2 YSYEKL come from the germline V gene. CDR3 sequence reads: CASSQGGARPEQFF. The CDR3, as DNA: TGCGCCAGCAGCCAAGGGGGGGCCCGGCCTGAGCAGTTCTTC.

This clonotype appeared a few times. The chain joins TRBV6-4 to TRBJ2-4, with D possibly being TRBD1 (5 bases). Trimming took off 3 bases at V and 1 base at J, with 13 bases between the two ends. The germline V gene encodes CDR1 MRHNA and CDR2 SNTAGT. The CDR3 covers 16 residues. CDR3 in amino acids: CASSEHMTDAKNIQYF. As DNA, the CDR3 is TGTGCCAGCAGTGAACATATGACAGACGCCAAAAACATTCAGTACTTC.

Turning to this clonotype: A read error may account for a junction end that differs from germline. The chain couples TRBV5-6 to TRBJ2-5; D remains unclear. The CDR3 sequence is 11 residues long. Germline V gene data show CDR1 as SGHDT and CDR2 as YYEEEE. The CDR3 protein is CVSSSVETQYF. The CDR3 region has the DNA TGTGTCAGCAGCTCGGTCGAGACCCAGTACTTC.

This clonotype was observed a single time. The chain links TRBV20-1 to TRBJ2-3; no clear D. The length of the CDR3 is 14 residues. The V end was cut by 0 bases, the J end by 6 bases, with 13 bases between. Germline values: CDR1 DFQATT, CDR2 SNEGSKA (reference sequence). Here the CDR3 reads CSARDSGFGDTQYF. For the CDR3, the DNA is TGCAGTGCTAGAGATAGTGGGTTTGGGGATACGCAGTATTTT.